Below are 19 T cell receptor beta chains sequenced from a single sample in a study of shared clonotypes between healthy human individuals. Only in-frame clones appear in the TCRdb table, and some are missing; sequencing was by immunoSEQ multiplex PCR. The sample includes 1.5 million to 2.5 million clones, about 95% seen only once; the top ten take 1% to 1.5%. The naive CD8 fraction comprised CD45RO-negative cells positively selected for CCR7 and excluded terminally differentiated effector memory CD45RA+ cells. Specimen: naive CD8+ T cells sorted from blood. The source is a man younger than 35 in good health.

CDR3 bases: TGTGCCAGCAGCGACGGCCTGCCCTTTAGCGGGCTGATCGAGCAGTTCTTC. This translates into CASSDGLPFSGLIEQFF. The chain carries TRBV9 and TRBJ2-1; 7 bases align to TRBD2. The CDR3 is made up of 17 amino acids. Germline loops: CDR1 SGDLS, CDR2 YYNGEE. Germline trimming cut 3 bases from V and 10 bases from J; bases unmatched to any gene: 19.

The J gene is TRBJ2-1, the V gene TRBV7-6; 8 nucleotides match TRBD2. The CDR3 spans 17 residues. V trimming: 0 bases; J trimming: 5 bases; junction bases outside the gene matches: 9. From germline, CDR1 is SGHVS and CDR2 FNYEAQ. The CDR3 coding sequence is TGTGCCAGCAGCTTAGCGTCGGAAGTAGCGGGACACAATGAGCAGTTCTTC. This codes for CASSLASEVAGHNEQFF. Drawing the rest from reference TRBV7-6 and TRBJ2-1, the complete variable domain is GAGVSQSPRYKVTKRGQDVALRCDPISGHVSLYWYRQALGQGPEFLTYFNYEAQQDKSGLPNDRFSAERPEGSISTLTIQRTEQRDSAMYRCASSLASEVAGHNEQFFGPGTRLTVL.

To note about this clone: Other DNA sequences within the sample encode an identical CDR3. The V gene is TRBV19, the J gene TRBJ2-7; D might be TRBD1 (6 bases). Trimming removed 3 bases at V and 2 bases at J, with 8 bases between. Germline CDR1 LNHDA, CDR2 SQIVND (reference sequence). The CDR3 loop spans 13 amino acids. The CDR3 region has the DNA TGTGCCAGTAGTATTGGACAGCCCTACGAGCAGTACTTC. It translates to CASSIGQPYEQYF. The variable domain in full, with the rest retrieved from reference TRBV19 and TRBJ2-7, is DGGITQSPKYLFRKEGQNVTLSCEQNLNHDAMYWYRQDPGQGLRLIYYSQIVNDFQKGDIAEGYSVSREKKESFPLTVTSAQKNPTAFYLCASSIGQPYEQYFGPGTRLTVT.

The chain joins TRBV28 to TRBJ2-7; the D gene is possibly TRBD2 (5 bases). V was pared by 3 bases and J by 6 bases, with 9 bases between. Germline V CDR1 and CDR2: MDHEN, SYDVKM. CDR3 length: 12 residues. CDR3 in DNA: TGTGCCAGCAGTTTCTCAGAGGGCGAGCAGTACTTC. The encoded protein is CASSFSEGEQYF.

On this clone itself: The same CDR3 arises from other DNA sequences in this sample as well. This chain uses TRBV4-3 with TRBJ2-2; D unresolved. Germline V gives CDR1 LGHNA, CDR2 YSLEER. The length of the CDR3 is 14 residues. V was pared by 4 bases and J by 1 base, with 7 bases between. CDR3: CASSLGRNTGELFF. Written as DNA, the CDR3 is TGCGCCAGCAGCCTCGGACGGAACACCGGGGAGCTGTTTTTT.

Comment on this clone: Other DNA sequences within the sample encode an identical CDR3. V is TRBV7-9 and J is TRBJ2-2; D call uncertain. This CDR3 spans 14 amino acids. The ends were cut back, 3 bases at V and 1 base at J, with 6 bases in the middle. CDR1 is SEHNR and CDR2 is FQNEAQ in the germline V gene (reference sequence). The CDR3 nucleotides read TGTGCCAGCAGCTTTTCAGAGAACACCGGGGAGCTGTTTTTT. Translation: CASSFSENTGELFF.

The genes are TRBV11-2 and TRBJ2-7, with 9 positions matching TRBD2. The junction had 13 bases not matched to a gene; V was cut back by 0 bases and J by 1 base. CDR3 length: 19 residues. Germline V gives CDR1 SGHAT, CDR2 FQNNGV. CDR3 coding DNA: TGTGCCAGCAGCTTAGATCTTTCACTAGCGGGCCGAGGATCCTACGAGCAGTACTTC. Translating gives CASSLDLSLAGRGSYEQYF.

The CDR3 is CASSLTGTVQETQYF. The DNA for the CDR3 is TGTGCCAGCAGCCTCACCGGGACAGTGCAAGAGACCCAGTACTTC. V is TRBV7-3 and J is TRBJ2-5, with 7 bases aligning to TRBD1. The germline CDR1 and CDR2 sequences are SGHTA and FQGTGA. Trimming removed 5 bases from V and 2 bases from J; junction bases left unmatched: 8. This CDR3 is 15 amino acids long.

The chain employs TRBV5-1 and TRBJ2-2, with D tentatively TRBD1 or TRBD2 (5 bases each). The V gene's germline CDR1 is SGHRS and CDR2 YFSETQ. V was pared by 1 base and J by 3 bases, with 13 bases between. This CDR3 has 16 amino acids. This CDR3 reads CASSLLGEMDTGELFF. CDR3 DNA sequence: TGCGCCAGCAGCTTGTTGGGGGAGATGGACACCGGGGAGCTGTTTTTT.

This clone has a handful of counts. The chain joins TRBV6-1 to TRBJ1-5; D not certain. The CDR3 runs 13 residues. The V gene's germline CDR1 is MNHNS and CDR2 SASEGT. The V gene lost 2 bases and the J gene lost 1 base, with 3 bases spanning the gap. CDR3 nucleotide sequence: TGTGCCAGCAGTGAATGGAGCAATCAGCCCCAGCATTTT. Translation gives CASSEWSNQPQHF.

The chain recombines TRBV2 with TRBJ1-4; D perhaps matches TRBD1 (6 bases). This CDR3 region has 15 residues. Germline CDR1 SNHLY, CDR2 FYNNEI. V lost 9 bases, J lost 0 bases, and 14 bases lay in between. This CDR3 is CARGQISATNEKLFF. DNA of the CDR3: TGTGCCAGAGGACAGATTTCTGCAACTAATGAAAAACTGTTTTTT.

This chain joins TRBV25-1 and TRBJ2-1; 8 positions agree with TRBD2. The trim removed 1 base at V and 5 bases at J, leaving 7 bases unmatched. This CDR3 contains 16 residues. The V gene's germline CDR1 is MGHDK and CDR2 SYGVNS. The CDR3 loop reads CASSELVRTSHNEQFF. DNA for the CDR3: TGTGCCAGCAGTGAATTAGTGCGGACTAGCCACAATGAGCAGTTCTTC.

This chain uses TRBV9 with TRBJ1-6; 12 bases are a match to TRBD1. The CDR3 loop spans 16 amino acids. V trimming: 4 bases; J trimming: 7 bases; junction bases outside the gene matches: 6. The germline V gene encodes CDR1 SGDLS and CDR2 YYNGEE. The CDR3 sequence: CASSPPGQGANSPLHF. In DNA, the CDR3 is TGTGCCAGCAGCCCACCGGGACAGGGGGCCAATTCACCCCTCCACTTT.

V is TRBV6-6 and J is TRBJ1-2; TRBD1 might be the D (5 bases). With 4 bases removed from V and 0 bases from J, the gap between germline ends came to 12 bases. Per the germline V gene, CDR1 is MNHNY and CDR2 is SVGAGI (reference sequence). The CDR3 runs 15 residues. CDR3 protein: CASSSGDYANYGYTF. The DNA of the CDR3 is TGTGCCAGCAGTTCCGGGGACTACGCTAACTATGGCTACACCTTC.

The chain employs TRBV7-9 and TRBJ2-3, with D possibly matching TRBD2 (5 bases). CDR1 SEHNR and CDR2 FQNEAQ come from the germline V gene (reference sequence). The CDR3 runs 13 residues. The V end lost 8 bases, the J end lost 4 bases, and 13 bases lay between the germline ends. The CDR3 DNA reads as TGTGCCAGCGGCAATGAGGGATCAGATACGCAGTATTTT. It yields the protein CASGNEGSDTQYF.

With respect to this clone: Other DNA sequences in this sample translate to the same CDR3. The chain has TRBV7-8 and TRBJ2-7; 8 positions match TRBD2. The CDR3 is 14 amino acids. The V gene end was trimmed by 2 bases and the J gene end by 1 base; junction bases not matched to a gene: 1. From germline, CDR1 is SGHVS and CDR2 FQNEAQ. The CDR3 coding sequence is TGTGCCAGCAGCTTACGGGGGGGATCCTACGAGCAGTACTTC. The encoded protein is CASSLRGGSYEQYF.

V and J are TRBV29-1 and TRBJ2-1; the D gene is possibly TRBD2 (5 bases). Looked up from germline, CDR1 is SQVTM and CDR2 is ANQGSEA. Between the trimmed V and J ends, which lost 4 bases and 3 bases, there was a span of 16 bases. There are 15 residues in the CDR3. The CDR3 spells CSVVTPNGNYNEQFF. The CDR3 nucleotides are TGCAGCGTTGTTACCCCCAACGGGAACTACAATGAGCAGTTCTTC.

The genes are TRBV9 and TRBJ2-7; 8 bases are a match to TRBD2. Germline-derived CDR1 and CDR2 are SGDLS and YYNGEE. Trimming removed 9 bases from V and 3 bases from J; junction bases left unmatched: 14. The CDR3 runs to 15 residues. For the CDR3, the DNA is TGTGCCACCCTGCGGGGGAGCGGGGGCCACTACGAGCAGTACTTC. Translated, it gives CATLRGSGGHYEQYF.

V is TRBV4-3 and J is TRBJ1-2; perhaps TRBD1 as D (5 bases). V gave up 0 bases and J gave up 6 bases, with 11 bases separating them. CDR1 LGHNA and CDR2 YSLEER come from the germline V gene. This CDR3 has 14 amino acids. CDR3 bases: TGCGCCAGCAGCCAAGATCTGGGGGGGAATGGCTACACCTTC. It specifies CASSQDLGGNGYTF.